This note documents a single T cell receptor beta chain sequence. CDR1 and CDR2 from the germline V gene are SGHRS and YFSETQ. CDR3 length: 14 amino acids. The V gene lost 2 bases and the J gene lost 6 bases, with 14 bases spanning the gap. Generated by immunoSEQ multiplex PCR, the TCRdb table keeps only in-frame clones and is missing some. The sample yields about 310,000 clones, roughly 87% seen once. The sample originates from a study of blood T cell repertoires in COVID-19. About the research overall: Specimens from acute and convalescent COVID-19 originated in the United States, Italy and Spain. The analysed material was cDNA or gDNA that came from T cells, B-cell-depleted T cells, or PBMCs.

The TCR comes from a man aged 50-59 years with active or convalescent COVID-19. The V and J genes are TRBV5-1 and TRBJ1-2; D is ambiguous. The sequencing sample was made of peripheral blood. CDR3 nucleotide sequence: TGCGCCAGCAGCTTTCGGGTTGGGGAGGATGGCTACACCTTC. This translates into CASSFRVGEDGYTF.